Each of the 8 T cell receptor beta chains below was sequenced from the same sample in a study of CD8 T cells in Susac syndrome. Reverse transcription used 0.5 to 1 ug RNA and random hexamers. Each CDR3 protein gets one entry after TCRdb re-called the immunoSEQ multiplex PCR reads with MiXCR. The sample holds 75,000 to 95,000 distinct CDR3 sequences, approximately 96% seen once. The sequenced sample was CD8+ T cells from PBMCs. Receptor source: a human donor with Susac syndrome.

This chain connects TRBV20-1 to TRBJ2-1, with 13 bases lining up with TRBD2. Germline V gives CDR1 DFQATT, CDR2 SNEGSKA (reference sequence). There are 15 residues in the CDR3. V trimming: 6 bases; J trimming: 10 bases; junction bases outside the gene matches: 12. In DNA, the CDR3 is TGCAGTGCGACACCAGGGACTAGCGGGGCGAAGGAGCAGTTCTTC. It encodes CSATPGTSGAKEQFF.

The chain has TRBV7-9 and TRBJ2-2; 7 bases align to TRBD1. The trim removed 5 bases at V and 1 base at J, leaving 7 bases unmatched. Germline V gene lookup returns CDR1 SEHNR and CDR2 FQNEAQ (reference sequence). The CDR3 runs to 16 residues. Here the CDR3 reads CASSLSSGGNTGELFF. DNA of the CDR3: TGTGCCAGCAGCCTCTCATCAGGGGGGAACACCGGGGAGCTGTTTTTT. Supplemented by reference TRBV7-9 and TRBJ2-2, the full variable domain reads DTGVSQNPRHKITKRGQNVTFRCDPISEHNRLYWYRQTLGQGPEFLTYFQNEAQLEKSRLLSDRFSAERPKGSFSTLEIQRTEQGDSAMYLCASSLSSGGNTGELFFGEGSRLTVL.

The J gene is TRBJ2-4, the V gene TRBV19; D gene ambiguous. The V gene lost 3 bases and the J gene lost 0 bases, with 12 bases spanning the gap. This CDR3 contains 16 residues. Looked up from germline, CDR1 is LNHDA and CDR2 is SQIVND (reference sequence). The CDR3 region is CASSMLQDLAKNIQYF. DNA for the CDR3: TGTGCCAGTAGTATGTTACAAGACCTAGCCAAAAACATTCAGTACTTC.

The chain combines TRBV30 with TRBJ2-1, with 13 nucleotides matching TRBD2. V was clipped by 2 bases and J by 8 bases; unmatched bases: 6. CDR1 is GTSNPN and CDR2 is SVGIG in the germline V gene (reference sequence). The CDR3 spans 15 residues. CDR3 coding DNA: TGTGCCTGGAGTTCCGGGACTAGCGGGGTCGATGAGCAGTTCTTC. Amino acid sequence: CAWSSGTSGVDEQFF.

The rearrangement joins TRBV5-4 to TRBJ2-7, with 9 bases identical to TRBD1. The CDR3 is 14 amino acids. J lost 6 bases, V lost 4 bases, and 8 bases had no gene match. CDR1 is SGHNT and CDR2 is YYREEE in the germline V gene (reference sequence). The CDR3 reads CASSRTGEFSEQYF. The CDR3 DNA sequence: TGTGCCAGCAGCCGGACAGGGGAGTTCTCCGAGCAGTACTTC.

The V gene is TRBV28, the J gene TRBJ2-7, with a tentative D call TRBD2 (5 bases). Germline CDR1 reads MDHEN; CDR2 reads SYDVKM. This CDR3 region has 13 residues. V gave up 10 bases and J gave up 2 bases, with 15 bases separating them. CDR3: CATGVNAAYEQYF. The CDR3 DNA reads TGTGCCACCGGGGTTAATGCGGCCTACGAGCAGTACTTC.

The rearrangement uses TRBV27 and TRBJ1-5, with unresolved D. V gave up 0 bases and J gave up 0 bases, with 6 bases separating them. Germline V gives CDR1 MNHEY, CDR2 SMNVEV (reference sequence). CDR3 length equals 15 residues. CDR3 residues: CASSLSRNSNQPQHF. CDR3 coding DNA: TGTGCCAGCAGTTTATCCAGGAATAGCAATCAGCCCCAGCATTTT.

This clonotype was recorded only once. The chain uses TRBV9 and TRBJ1-3; D unclear. V lost 3 bases, J lost 6 bases, and 10 bases lay in between. The CDR3 contains 13 residues. Germline lookup yields CDR1 SGDLS and CDR2 YYNGEE. The CDR3 loop is CASSAASENTIYF. The CDR3 DNA sequence: TGTGCCAGCAGCGCAGCGAGTGAAAACACCATATATTTT.